Listed below are T cell receptor beta chains from one sample, sequenced in a study of molecular identifiers for immune sequencing clone quantification. TCRdb used MiXCR to reprocess the PCR reads, holding one entry per CDR3 protein. The data show about 40,000 distinct CDR3 sequences, approximately 18% seen once. The sequenced material came from naive CD8+ T cells from blood, with Jurkat cell RNA spiked in. The receptors shown here come from a human donor in good health. Some libraries in this study had Jurkat cell RNA spiked in. Each CDR3 is given with its conserved first and last residue. The D gene is left open where the match is weak. Expanded clones are given a class, and other clones once, few, many or no size at all.

D gene: NA; V gene: TRBV7-9; J gene: TRBJ2-3; clone size: few; CDR3 protein: CASSSTGTDTQYF; CDR3 DNA: TGTGCCAGCAGCTCAACCGGCACAGATACGCAGTATTTT
D gene: NA; V gene: TRBV10-3; J gene: TRBJ2-3; clone size: many; CDR3 protein: CAISESGSGLTSSTDTQYF; CDR3 DNA: TGTGCCATCAGTGAGTCGGGGTCAGGACTCACCTCTAGCACAGATACGCAGTATTTT
D gene: NA; V gene: TRBV12-3/TRBV12-4; J gene: TRBJ1-2; clone size: many; CDR3 protein: CASSFGTTDGYTF; CDR3 DNA: TGTGCCAGCAGTTTTGGGACAACGGATGGCTACACCTTC
D gene: NA; V gene: TRBV18; J gene: TRBJ2-3; clone size: NA; CDR3 protein: CASSPRGSTDTQYF; CDR3 DNA: TGTGCCAGCTCACCACGTGGGAGTACAGATACGCAGTATTTT
D gene: NA; V gene: TRBV27; J gene: TRBJ2-1; clone size: many; CDR3 protein: CASSFGLANNEQFF; CDR3 DNA: TGTGCCAGCAGTTTTGGGTTAGCCAACAATGAGCAGTTCTTC
D gene: NA; V gene: TRBV20-1; J gene: TRBJ2-5; clone size: many; CDR3 protein: CSARGGLVQETQYF; CDR3 DNA: TGCAGTGCTAGAGGGGGGCTCGTCCAAGAGACCCAGTACTTC
D gene: TRBD1; V gene: TRBV19; J gene: TRBJ1-5; clone size: few; CDR3 protein: CASSISRDRGPNQPQHF; CDR3 DNA: TGTGCCAGTAGTATATCGAGGGACAGGGGACCCAATCAGCCCCAGCATTTT
D gene: TRBD1; V gene: TRBV13; J gene: TRBJ2-2; clone size: many; CDR3 protein: CASSSRTGGNTGELFF; CDR3 DNA: TGTGCCAGCAGCTCAAGGACAGGGGGCAACACCGGGGAGCTGTTTTTT
D gene: TRBD1; V gene: TRBV5-4; J gene: TRBJ2-1; clone size: many; CDR3 protein: CASSPGTDNEQFF; CDR3 DNA: TGTGCCAGCAGCCCGGGGACAGACAATGAGCAGTTCTTC
D gene: NA; V gene: TRBV12-3/TRBV12-4; J gene: TRBJ1-2; clone size: NA; CDR3 protein: CASSFGATDPSGYTF; CDR3 DNA: TGTGCCAGCAGTTTTGGGGCGACGGACCCCTCTGGCTACACCTTC
D gene: NA; V gene: TRBV9; J gene: TRBJ1-3; clone size: many; CDR3 protein: CASSAAGAGNTIYF; CDR3 DNA: TGTGCCAGCAGCGCAGCAGGGGCTGGAAACACCATATATTTT
D gene: NA; V gene: TRBV7-8; J gene: TRBJ2-1; clone size: few; CDR3 protein: CASSGLAPEGFF; CDR3 DNA: TGTGCCAGCAGCGGCCTAGCCCCTGAAGGGTTCTTC
D gene: NA; V gene: TRBV29-1; J gene: TRBJ2-2; clone size: NA; CDR3 protein: CGVCGFTGELFF; CDR3 DNA: TGCGGCGTTTGTGGGTTCACCGGGGAGCTGTTTTTT
D gene: NA; V gene: TRBV25-1; J gene: TRBJ1-1; clone size: NA; CDR3 protein: CASSQGYEAFF; CDR3 DNA: TGTGCCAGCAGTCAAGGGTATGAAGCTTTCTTT
D gene: NA; V gene: TRBV6-2/TRBV6-3; J gene: TRBJ2-3; clone size: NA; CDR3 protein: CASSYSRATDTQYF; CDR3 DNA: TGTGCCAGCAGTTACTCGCGGGCCACAGATACGCAGTATTTT
D gene: NA; V gene: TRBV28; J gene: TRBJ1-2; clone size: NA; CDR3 protein: CASHQASGSKDGYTF; CDR3 DNA: TGTGCCAGCCATCAAGCTTCGGGGTCCAAGGATGGCTACACCTTC
D gene: NA; V gene: TRBV28; J gene: TRBJ2-2; clone size: NA; CDR3 protein: CASSDNSHYTGELFF; CDR3 DNA: TGTGCCAGCAGTGATAATAGTCACTACACCGGGGAGCTGTTTTTT
D gene: NA; V gene: TRBV4-3; J gene: TRBJ2-7; clone size: many; CDR3 protein: CASSQDPESYEQYF; CDR3 DNA: TGCGCCAGCAGCCAAGACCCAGAGTCCTACGAGCAGTACTTC
D gene: NA; V gene: TRBV9; J gene: TRBJ1-1; clone size: many; CDR3 protein: CASSVGRLMNTEAFF; CDR3 DNA: TGTGCCAGCAGCGTAGGCCGATTGATGAACACTGAAGCTTTCTTT
D gene: NA; V gene: TRBV12-3/TRBV12-4; J gene: TRBJ1-1; clone size: NA; CDR3 protein: CASSFVGVPIPNTEAFF; CDR3 DNA: TGTGCCAGCAGTTTTGTGGGCGTTCCTATCCCGAACACTGAAGCTTTCTTT
D gene: TRBD1; V gene: TRBV11-1; J gene: TRBJ1-6; clone size: NA; CDR3 protein: CASGGQGNSPLHF; CDR3 DNA: TGTGCCAGCGGAGGACAGGGGAATTCACCCCTCCACTTT
D gene: NA; V gene: TRBV23-1; J gene: TRBJ1-3; clone size: NA; CDR3 protein: CASSQSPVLSGNTIYF; CDR3 DNA: TGCGCCAGCAGTCAATCACCCGTCCTCTCTGGAAACACCATATATTTT